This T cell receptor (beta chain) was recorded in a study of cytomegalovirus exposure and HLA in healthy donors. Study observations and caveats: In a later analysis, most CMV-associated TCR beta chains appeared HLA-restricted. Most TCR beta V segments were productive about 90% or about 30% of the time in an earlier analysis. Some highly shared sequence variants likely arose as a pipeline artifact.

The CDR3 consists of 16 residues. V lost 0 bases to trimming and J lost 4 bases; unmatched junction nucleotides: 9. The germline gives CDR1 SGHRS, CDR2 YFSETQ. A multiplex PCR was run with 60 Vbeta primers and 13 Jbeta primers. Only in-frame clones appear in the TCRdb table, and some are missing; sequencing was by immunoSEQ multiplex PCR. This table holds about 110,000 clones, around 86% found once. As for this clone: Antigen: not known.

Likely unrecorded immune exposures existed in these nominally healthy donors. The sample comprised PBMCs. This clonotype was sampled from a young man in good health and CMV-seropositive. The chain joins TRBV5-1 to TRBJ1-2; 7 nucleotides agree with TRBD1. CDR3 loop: CASSLGQGLGAYGYTF. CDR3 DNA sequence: TGCGCCAGCAGCTTGGGACAGGGTCTTGGCGCCTATGGCTACACCTTC. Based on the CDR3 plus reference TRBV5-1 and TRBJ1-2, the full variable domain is KAGVTQTPRYLIKTRGQQVTLSCSPISGHRSVSWYQQTPGQGLQFLFEYFSETQRNKGNFPGRFSGRQFSNSRSEMNVSTLELGDSALYLCASSLGQGLGAYGYTFGSGTRLTVV.